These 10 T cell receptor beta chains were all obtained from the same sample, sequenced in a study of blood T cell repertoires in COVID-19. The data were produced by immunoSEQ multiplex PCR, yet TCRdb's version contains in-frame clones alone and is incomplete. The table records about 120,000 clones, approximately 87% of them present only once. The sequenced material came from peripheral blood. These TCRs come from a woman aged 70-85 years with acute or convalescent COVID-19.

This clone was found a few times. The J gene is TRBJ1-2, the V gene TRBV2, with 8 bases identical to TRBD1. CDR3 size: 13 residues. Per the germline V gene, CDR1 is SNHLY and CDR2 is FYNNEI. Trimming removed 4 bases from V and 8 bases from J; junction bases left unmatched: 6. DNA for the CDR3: TGTGCCAGCAGTGTCACAGGGGGAGGAGGCTACACCTTC. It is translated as CASSVTGGGGYTF.

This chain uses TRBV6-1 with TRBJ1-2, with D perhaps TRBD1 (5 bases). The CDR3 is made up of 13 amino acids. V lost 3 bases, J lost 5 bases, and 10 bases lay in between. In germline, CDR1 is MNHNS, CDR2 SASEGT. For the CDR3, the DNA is TGTGCCAGCAGTGAGTTGGACACTTATGGCTACACCTTC. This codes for CASSELDTYGYTF.

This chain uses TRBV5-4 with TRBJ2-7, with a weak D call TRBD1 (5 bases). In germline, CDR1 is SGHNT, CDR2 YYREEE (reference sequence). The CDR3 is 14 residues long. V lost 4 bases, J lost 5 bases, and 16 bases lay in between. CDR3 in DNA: TGTGCCAGCAGCGATCCAACAGGTGGCCACGAGCAGTACTTC. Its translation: CASSDPTGGHEQYF.

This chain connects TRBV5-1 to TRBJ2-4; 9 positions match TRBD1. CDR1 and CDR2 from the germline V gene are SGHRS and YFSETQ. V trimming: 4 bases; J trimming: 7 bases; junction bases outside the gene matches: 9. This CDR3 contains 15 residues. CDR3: CASSLTGQGGNIQYF. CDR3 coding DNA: TGCGCCAGCAGCCTGACGGGACAGGGAGGGAACATTCAGTACTTC.

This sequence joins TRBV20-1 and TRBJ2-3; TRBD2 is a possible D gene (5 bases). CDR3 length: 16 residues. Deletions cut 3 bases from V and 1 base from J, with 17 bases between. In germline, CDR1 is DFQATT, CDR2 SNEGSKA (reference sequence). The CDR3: CSASWPRVIGTDTQYF. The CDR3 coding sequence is TGCAGTGCTAGTTGGCCGCGGGTTATTGGCACAGATACGCAGTATTTT.

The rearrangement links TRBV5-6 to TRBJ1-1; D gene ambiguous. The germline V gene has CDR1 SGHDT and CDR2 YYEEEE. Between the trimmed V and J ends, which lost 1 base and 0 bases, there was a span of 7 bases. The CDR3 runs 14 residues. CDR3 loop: CASSLWLMNTEAFF. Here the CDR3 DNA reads TGTGCCAGCAGCTTGTGGCTCATGAACACTGAAGCTTTCTTT.

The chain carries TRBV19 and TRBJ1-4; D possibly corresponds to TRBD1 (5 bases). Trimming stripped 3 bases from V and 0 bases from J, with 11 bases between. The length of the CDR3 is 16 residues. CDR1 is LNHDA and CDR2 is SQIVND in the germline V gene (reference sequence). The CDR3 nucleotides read TGTGCCAGTAGTATCAGCGACAGCTCAACTAATGAAAAACTGTTTTTT. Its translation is CASSISDSSTNEKLFF. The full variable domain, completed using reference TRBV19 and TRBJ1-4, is DGGITQSPKYLFRKEGQNVTLSCEQNLNHDAMYWYRQDPGQGLRLIYYSQIVNDFQKGDIAEGYSVSREKKESFPLTVTSAQKNPTAFYLCASSISDSSTNEKLFFGSGTQLSVL.

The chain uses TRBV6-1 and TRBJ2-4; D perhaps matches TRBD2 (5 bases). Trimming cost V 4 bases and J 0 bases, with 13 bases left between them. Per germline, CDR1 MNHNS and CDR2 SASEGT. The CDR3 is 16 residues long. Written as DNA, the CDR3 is TGTGCCAGCAGTGGGAAGAGAGCGGTAGCCAAAAACATTCAGTACTTC. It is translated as CASSGKRAVAKNIQYF.

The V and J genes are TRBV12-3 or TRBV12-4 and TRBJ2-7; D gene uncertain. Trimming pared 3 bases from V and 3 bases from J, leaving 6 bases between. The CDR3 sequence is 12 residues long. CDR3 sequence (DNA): TGTGCCAGCAGTTTCGCAGGCTACGAGCAGTACTTC. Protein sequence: CASSFAGYEQYF.

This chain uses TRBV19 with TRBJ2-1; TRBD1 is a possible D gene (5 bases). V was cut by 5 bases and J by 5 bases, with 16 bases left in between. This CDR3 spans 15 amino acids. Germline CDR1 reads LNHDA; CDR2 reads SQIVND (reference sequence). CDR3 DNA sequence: TGTGCCAGTAGTGGACGCAGGGTACTAAACAATGAGCAGTTCTTC. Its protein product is CASSGRRVLNNEQFF.